This TCR beta chain was obtained from a study of cytomegalovirus exposure and HLA in healthy donors. Study context: T cells numbering around 170 million yielded more than 100 million unique TCR beta sequences in an earlier analysis. Study-wide results and limits: Fewer N-insertions than the roughly 700-donor mean were reportedly shown by an Asian-associated ancestry cluster in a later analysis. TCR beta chain V- and J-gene trimming was linked, in a later analysis, to a missense variant in DCLRE1C. In a later analysis, HLA-associated beta chains showed higher expansion and lower generation probabilities than comparable chains.

With regard to this clone: The antigen is unknown.

The primer mix had 60 Vbeta and 13 Jbeta primers. The protocol was immunoSEQ multiplex PCR, while the TCRdb copy is restricted to in-frame clones and leaves out a portion. This table holds about 160,000 clones, roughly four fifths found once. The V and J ends lost 1 base and 11 bases respectively, with 21 bases between them. The CDR3 is 17 residues long. The germline V gene encodes CDR1 MGHRA and CDR2 YSYEKL. Material for sequencing was PBMCs. The chain employs TRBV4-1 and TRBJ2-6, with D unclear. This receptor was taken from a man in his forties or fifties in good health and CMV-seronegative. The CDR3 nucleotides read TGCGCCAGCAGCCAAGTAGGTCAGGCCCTACTTGGCCACGTCCTGACTTTC. It yields the protein CASSQVGQALLGHVLTF.